Each of the 20 T cell receptor beta chains below was sequenced from the same sample in a study of cytomegalovirus exposure and HLA in healthy donors. The PCR employed 60 Vbeta primers together with 13 Jbeta primers. Sequenced by immunoSEQ multiplex PCR; TCRdb stores in-frame clones only, minus some. The table records around 130,000 clones, roughly 72% of them present only once. Material for sequencing was PBMCs. The receptors were sampled from a woman aged 45 to 65 in good health and CMV-seronegative.

This rearrangement joins TRBV6-1 to TRBJ1-1; 9 bases align to TRBD1. The CDR3 extends over 14 amino acids. Germline V lookup: CDR1 MNHNS, CDR2 SASEGT. The ends lost 5 bases at V and 7 bases at J; junction bases unmatched: 8. CDR3: CASSRPGQGIEAFF. In DNA, the CDR3 is TGTGCCAGCAGTCGTCCCGGACAGGGGATTGAAGCTTTCTTT.

The CDR3: CASSLVVKDTQYF. The CDR3 bases are TGTGCCAGCAGCTTAGTAGTGAAAGATACGCAGTATTTT. This chain joins TRBV11-3 and TRBJ2-3; D unresolved. Germline CDR1 is SGHNT and CDR2 is YENEEA. Trimming removed 1 base from V and 5 bases from J, with 7 bases in between. The CDR3 runs to 13 residues. The variable domain in full, completed from reference TRBV11-3 and TRBJ2-3, reads EAGVVQSPRYKIIEKKQPVAFWCNPISGHNTLYWYLQNLGQGPELLIRYENEEAVDDSQLPKDRFSAERLKGVDSTLKIQPAELGDSAVYLCASSLVVKDTQYFGPGTRLTVL.

The genes are TRBV6-6 and TRBJ2-7, with TRBD2 matching 11 bases. J was trimmed by 2 bases and V by 6 bases; bases with no gene match: 6. The germline CDR1 and CDR2 sequences are MNHNY and SVGAGI (reference sequence). This CDR3 is built from 15 residues. The CDR3 sequence: CASSSLAGGTYEQYV. DNA for the CDR3: TGTGCCAGCAGCTCCCTAGCGGGAGGCACCTACGAGCAGTACGTC.

V is TRBV29-1 and J is TRBJ2-5, with D perhaps TRBD1 (6 bases). V gave up 8 bases and J gave up 5 bases, with 15 bases separating them. Germline loops: CDR1 SQVTM, CDR2 ANQGSEA. The CDR3 runs to 12 residues. CDR3 DNA sequence: TGCAGCTTAACAGGGTGGGGGGAGACCCAGTACTTC. This gives the protein CSLTGWGETQYF.

This rearrangement joins TRBV6-5 to TRBJ1-5, with D perhaps matching TRBD1 (5 bases). CDR1 MNHEY and CDR2 SVGAGI come from the germline V gene. The V end lost 3 bases, the J end lost 0 bases, and 9 bases lay between the germline ends. The length of the CDR3 is 15 residues. DNA for the CDR3: TGTGCCAGCAGTTATGGGGGGTCTAGCAATCAGCCCCAGCATTTT. Protein product: CASSYGGSSNQPQHF.

The chain recombines TRBV6-4 with TRBJ1-2, with 8 positions matching TRBD1. Germline V gene data show CDR1 as MRHNA and CDR2 as SNTAGT. V was pared by 2 bases and J by 0 bases, with 8 bases of the junction left unmatched. This CDR3 region has 17 residues. CDR3 in amino acids: CASSDGSGGIPNYGYTF. CDR3 DNA sequence: TGTGCCAGCAGTGACGGCTCAGGGGGCATTCCTAACTATGGCTACACCTTC.

This clone was seen just once. CDR3 sequence reads: CASSPRWGPGTDTQYF. The DNA for the CDR3 is TGTGCCAGCAGCCCGCGCTGGGGGCCGGGCACAGATACGCAGTATTTT. This rearrangement joins TRBV9 to TRBJ2-3, with D maybe TRBD1 (6 bases). The CDR3 runs 16 residues. V was pared by 4 bases and J by 1 base, with 16 bases between. Germline V lookup: CDR1 SGDLS, CDR2 YYNGEE.

The chain is built from TRBV27 and TRBJ2-2; 11 bases map to TRBD1. V dropped 8 bases and J dropped 7; count of bases not matched to a gene: 12. The germline V gene has CDR1 MNHEY and CDR2 SMNVEV (reference sequence). The CDR3 length is 16 residues. The CDR3 reads CASGTGQGVIGGELFF. The CDR3 nucleotides are TGTGCCAGCGGGACGGGACAGGGGGTGATTGGCGGGGAGCTGTTTTTT.

The chain joins TRBV27 to TRBJ1-4; D may be TRBD1 (5 bases). This CDR3 contains 13 residues. The V gene lost 8 bases and the J gene lost 3 bases, with 10 bases spanning the gap. Germline V gives CDR1 MNHEY, CDR2 SMNVEV (reference sequence). The CDR3 DNA reads as TGTGCCAGCTCTGGACAAGCTAATGAAAAACTGTTTTTT. This translates into CASSGQANEKLFF.

The V and J genes are TRBV19 and TRBJ1-1; a possible D gene is TRBD1 (6 bases). Trimming shortened V by 1 base and J by 1 base, and 10 bases separated the two germline ends. The CDR3 is 15 amino acids. Looked up from germline, CDR1 is LNHDA and CDR2 is SQIVND (reference sequence). The DNA of the CDR3 is TGTGCCAGTAGTATAGGGACAGCGCGGAACACTGAAGCTTTCTTT. Its translation is CASSIGTARNTEAFF.

This clone occurred once. The V and J genes are TRBV4-3 and TRBJ2-1, with 9 bases aligning to TRBD2. Germline assignment: CDR1 LGHNA and CDR2 YSLEER. V was clipped by 1 base and J by 5 bases; unmatched bases: 9. This CDR3 is 17 amino acids long. DNA of the CDR3: TGCGCCAGCAGCCAAGCCGCCCGGCCTAGCGGGAACAATGAGCAGTTCTTC. As protein: CASSQAARPSGNNEQFF.

The J gene is TRBJ2-1, the V gene TRBV19, with a possible D match to TRBD1 (6 bases). Trimming took off 3 bases at V and 6 bases at J, with 18 bases between the two ends. The CDR3 covers 16 residues. The germline CDR1 and CDR2 sequences are LNHDA and SQIVND (reference sequence). CDR3 nucleotides: TGTGCCAGTAGTATTGGCCGGGTTGAAGGGGGCAATGAGCAGTTCTTC. Its protein product is CASSIGRVEGGNEQFF.

The CDR3 is CASSRSGSADEQYF. The CDR3 region has the DNA TGCGCCAGCAGCCGGAGCGGGAGTGCGGACGAGCAGTACTTC. The V call is TRBV4-3, the J call TRBJ2-7, with 8 nucleotides matching TRBD2. This CDR3 is 14 amino acids long. Germline CDR1 and CDR2: LGHNA and YSLEER. V was clipped by 4 bases and J by 5 bases; unmatched bases: 7.

The V and J genes are TRBV18 and TRBJ1-5, with TRBD1 matching over 7 bases. Germline CDR1 is KGHSH and CDR2 is LQKENI. The ends lost 5 bases at V and 4 bases at J; junction bases unmatched: 2. This CDR3 spans 13 amino acids. The chain's CDR3 is CASSGDRNQPQHF. CDR3 nucleotides: TGTGCCAGCTCAGGGGACAGAAATCAGCCCCAGCATTTT.

The chain combines TRBV7-3 with TRBJ2-2; 10 positions match TRBD2. The CDR3 is made up of 17 amino acids. Germline V gives CDR1 SGHTA, CDR2 FQGTGA. With V trimmed by 4 bases and J by 7 bases, 12 bases remained unmatched. The CDR3, as DNA: TGTGCCAGCAGCTCCATGGGCCTAGCGGGGGCTCGCGGGGAGCTGTTTTTT. Translated: CASSSMGLAGARGELFF.

The rearrangement joins TRBV30 to TRBJ2-3; maybe TRBD2 (6 bases). This CDR3 spans 14 amino acids. CDR1 and CDR2 from the germline V gene are GTSNPN and SVGIG (reference sequence). Trimming pared 2 bases from V and 1 base from J, leaving 10 bases between. CDR3 bases: TGTGCCTGGAGTAAGTGGGGGGGCACAGATACGCAGTATTTT. Its protein is CAWSKWGGTDTQYF.

The CDR3 DNA follows: TGTGCCAGCAGTGCCGCCGGGCCAGGGAACGAGCAGTACGTC. Protein: CASSAAGPGNEQYV. The chain has TRBV6-1 and TRBJ2-7; a weak D match, TRBD1 (5 bases). CDR3 length: 14 residues. Trimming removed 4 bases at V and 5 bases at J, with 15 bases between. Germline CDR1 reads MNHNS; CDR2 reads SASEGT.

This chain uses TRBV27 with TRBJ2-1, with a weak D call TRBD2 (5 bases). V lost 2 bases to trimming and J lost 0 bases, with 14 bases between them. This CDR3 contains 17 residues. The germline V gene encodes CDR1 MNHEY and CDR2 SMNVEV (reference sequence). This CDR3 reads CASSLGSSRSSYNEQFF. For the CDR3, the DNA is TGTGCCAGCAGTTTAGGGTCTAGCCGTAGCTCCTACAATGAGCAGTTCTTC.

V gene TRBV19 combines with J gene TRBJ1-5; the match to TRBD1 covers 7 bases. V gave up 4 bases and J gave up 5 bases; unmatched junction bases: 5. CDR1 is LNHDA, CDR2 SQIVND, per germline (reference sequence). The CDR3 has 14 amino acids. The CDR3 sequence is CASSTGQVYQPQHF. The CDR3 nucleotides read TGTGCCAGTAGTACCGGACAGGTCTATCAGCCCCAGCATTTT.

The CDR3 sequence: CANHPPRDRGATEAFF. CDR3 DNA sequence: TGTGCCAACCACCCCCCCCGCGACAGGGGTGCCACTGAAGCTTTCTTT. The chain links TRBV7-9 to TRBJ1-1, with TRBD1 matching over 8 bases. Unmatched junction bases numbered 17, after V lost 10 bases and J lost 4 bases. Germline CDR1 and CDR2: SEHNR and FQNEAQ (reference sequence). The CDR3 consists of 16 residues.